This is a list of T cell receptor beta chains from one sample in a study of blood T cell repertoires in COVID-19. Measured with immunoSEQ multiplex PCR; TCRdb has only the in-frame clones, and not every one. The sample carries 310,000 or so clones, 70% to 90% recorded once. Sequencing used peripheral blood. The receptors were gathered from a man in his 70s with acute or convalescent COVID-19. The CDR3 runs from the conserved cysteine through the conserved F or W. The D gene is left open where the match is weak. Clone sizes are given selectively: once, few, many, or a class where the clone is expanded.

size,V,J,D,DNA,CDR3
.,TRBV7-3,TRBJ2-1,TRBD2,TGTGCCAGCAGCTTAATGAGCGGGGGGAACAATGAGCAGTTCTTC,CASSLMSGGNNEQFF
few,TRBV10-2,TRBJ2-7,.,TGCGCCAGCAGTGTACGGGGTGGCGAGCAGTACTTC,CASSVRGGEQYF
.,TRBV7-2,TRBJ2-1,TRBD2,TGTGCCAGCAGCGAGAGAATAGCGGGAGCTTACAATGAGCAGTTCTTC,CASSERIAGAYNEQFF
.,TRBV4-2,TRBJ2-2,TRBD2,TGTGCCAGCAGCCAAGATGGCGGGGGGGCCGGGGAGCTGTTTTTT,CASSQDGGGAGELFF
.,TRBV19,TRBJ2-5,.,TGTGCCGCTGGGGCAGGTTCACAAGAGACCCAGTACTTC,CAAGAGSQETQYF
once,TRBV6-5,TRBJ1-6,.,TGTGCCAGCAGTTACGAGGAGGGCCCTCATTCACCCCTCCACTTT,CASSYEEGPHSPLHF
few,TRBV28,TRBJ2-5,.,TGTGCCAGCAGTTCAGTATCCGAGACCCAGTACTTC,CASSSVSETQYF
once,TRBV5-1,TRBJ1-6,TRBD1,TGCGCCAGCAGCTTCTATGGGACAGGAGTTAATTCACCCCTCCACTTT,CASSFYGTGVNSPLHF
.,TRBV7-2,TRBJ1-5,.,TGTGCCAGCAGCTTAGGGGGAGATCAGCCCCAGCATTTT,CASSLGGDQPQHF
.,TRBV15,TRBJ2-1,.,TGTGCCACCAGCAGAGATAAAGGGGTCAGTTACAATGAGCAGTTCTTC,CATSRDKGVSYNEQFF
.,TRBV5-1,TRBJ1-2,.,TGCGCCAGCAGCTTGGCGTCAGGAGGGAACTATGGCTACACCTTC,CASSLASGGNYGYTF
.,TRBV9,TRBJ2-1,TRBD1,TGTGCCAGCAGCACCCGGACAGGAACCTACAATGAGCAGTTCTTC,CASSTRTGTYNEQFF
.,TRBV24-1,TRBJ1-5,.,TGTGCCACCAGTGATTTGCTTCAGGCCTACAATCAGCCCCAGCATTTT,CATSDLLQAYNQPQHF
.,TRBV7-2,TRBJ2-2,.,TGTGCCAGCAGCTTAAGGGGCGTTGTCGGCGGGGAGCTGTTTTTT,CASSLRGVVGGELFF
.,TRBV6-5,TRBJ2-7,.,TGTGCCAGCACCCAGGGACTCTGGGGTTCCTACGAGCAGTACTTC,CASTQGLWGSYEQYF
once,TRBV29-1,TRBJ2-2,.,TGCAGCGTTGCGGTTTGGGACACCCAAACCGGGGAGCTGTTTTTT,CSVAVWDTQTGELFF
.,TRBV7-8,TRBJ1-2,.,TGTGCCAGCAGCTTAGCTGGCAGGGCTAGAGGCTATGGCTACACCTTC,CASSLAGRARGYGYTF
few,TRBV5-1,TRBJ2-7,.,TGCGCCAGCAGCTCCGGGACAAAAGGGGGCGAGCAGTACTTC,CASSSGTKGGEQYF
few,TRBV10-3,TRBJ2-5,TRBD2,TGTGCCATCAGTGAGGGAGCGGGAGCCTTACAAGAGACCCAGTACTTC,CAISEGAGALQETQYF
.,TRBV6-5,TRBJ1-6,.,TGTGCCAGCAGTTACCAGGGTCGAGGATCACCCCTCCACTTT,CASSYQGRGSPLHF
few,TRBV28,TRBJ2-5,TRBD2,TGTGCCAGCAGTTTTGGGATAGCGGGCGTTCAAGAGACCCAGTACTTC,CASSFGIAGVQETQYF
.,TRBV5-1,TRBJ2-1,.,TGCGCCAGCAGCCGGGGGAGCTCCTACAATGAGCAGTTCTTC,CASSRGSSYNEQFF
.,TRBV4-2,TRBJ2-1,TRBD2,TGTGCCAGCAGCCAAGATGGCAGGCGACTAGCGGGAGAGTACAATGAGCAGTTCTTC,CASSQDGRRLAGEYNEQFF
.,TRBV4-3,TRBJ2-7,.,TGCGCCAGCAGCCCACGGGGTGAGGGGGTGATTTACGAGCAGTACTTC,CASSPRGEGVIYEQYF
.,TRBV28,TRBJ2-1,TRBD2,TGTGCCAGCAGTTTACCCAACCCCCTAGCGGGATCCTCCAGTCAGTTCTTC,CASSLPNPLAGSSSQFF
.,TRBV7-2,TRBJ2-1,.,TGTGCCAGCAGCTCCCGGGACAAGTACAATGAGCAGTTCTTC,CASSSRDKYNEQFF
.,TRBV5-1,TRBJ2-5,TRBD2,TGCGCCAGCAGCTTCTTACCGGCGGGAGCGGAAGAGACCCAGTACTTC,CASSFLPAGAEETQYF
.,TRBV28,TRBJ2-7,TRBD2,TGTGCCAGCAGTTTAAGCGGGGGGAACTACGAGCAGTACTTC,CASSLSGGNYEQYF
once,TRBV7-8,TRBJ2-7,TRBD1,TGTGCCAGCAGCCAAGGACAGGGTTGGGGAGAGCAGTACTTC,CASSQGQGWGEQYF
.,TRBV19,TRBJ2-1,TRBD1,TGTGCCAGTAGTATAGTTGGGGGACAGGGCTATGAGCAGTTCTTC,CASSIVGGQGYEQFF
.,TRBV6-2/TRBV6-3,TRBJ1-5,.,TGTGCCAGCAGTCTGGGGACAATTGGGGGTCAGCCCCAGCATTTT,CASSLGTIGGQPQHF
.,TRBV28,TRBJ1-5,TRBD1,TGTGCCAGCACCCCCGGGACAGCCAATCAGCCCCAGCATTTT,CASTPGTANQPQHF
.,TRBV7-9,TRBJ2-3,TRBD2,TGTGCCAGCAGCTTAGCTAGCGGGGGGGGAACAGATACGCAGTATTTT,CASSLASGGGTDTQYF
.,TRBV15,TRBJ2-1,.,TGTGCCACCAGCAGAGTAGGAGTTCGGATGGATGAGCAGTTCTTC,CATSRVGVRMDEQFF
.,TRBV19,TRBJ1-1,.,TGTGCCAGTAGTCGGGTAGGCACTGAAGCTTTCTTT,CASSRVGTEAFF
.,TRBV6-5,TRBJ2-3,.,TGTGCCAGCAGGACCGGGGGGCCAGGAGATACGCAGTATTTT,CASRTGGPGDTQYF
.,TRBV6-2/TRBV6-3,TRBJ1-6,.,TGTGCCAGCAGCGCCGACAGCTCCTATAATTCACCCCTCCACTTT,CASSADSSYNSPLHF
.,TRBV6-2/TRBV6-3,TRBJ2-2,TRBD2,TGTGCCAGCAGTAGCGGGAGGGACACCGGGGAGCTGTTTTTT,CASSSGRDTGELFF
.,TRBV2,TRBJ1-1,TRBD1,TGTGCCAGCAGTGAACTGGGACAGGGCATCACTGAAGCTTTCTTT,CASSELGQGITEAFF